This T cell receptor beta chain was captured by sequencing in a study of beta chain features in type 1 diabetes. Study conclusions and caveats: Fewer junction insertions and more nucleotide deletions appeared in type 1 diabetes patients. Patients and controls would be equally affected if PCR favored shorter templates. TCRB CDR3s from Type 1 diabetes patients were moderately but significantly shorter in all four CD4+ subsets.

The entirety of the isolated RNA underwent reverse transcription, so expressed TCRB transcripts were sequenced. Sequenced by immunoSEQ multiplex PCR; TCRdb stores in-frame clones only, minus some. This table holds about 160,000 clones, 7.5% to 9.5% found once. The CDR3 consists of 16 residues. The germline gives CDR1 SGHTA, CDR2 FQGTGA. The ends were cut back, 5 bases at V and 9 bases at J, with 23 bases in the middle. A note on this clone: Its target is not known.

What was sequenced was central memory CD4+ T cells from blood. This receptor was taken from a young woman with type 1 diabetes. The chain recombines TRBV7-3 with TRBJ2-1; TRBD1 might be the D (6 bases). CDR3 sequence (DNA): TGTGCCAGCAGCCCCTGGGTGGGGGCTAGCTTGATTGAGCAGTTCTTC. Its translation: CASSPWVGASLIEQFF.